The 6 T cell receptor beta chains given below trace back to one sample, sequenced in a study of blood T cell repertoires in COVID-19. Assay: immunoSEQ multiplex PCR; the TCRdb copy retains only in-frame clones and omits some. The table includes around 100,000 clones, more than 80% detected once. Material: peripheral blood. These receptors were collected from a woman aged 55-70 years with acute or convalescent COVID-19.

The rearrangement uses TRBV9 and TRBJ1-1, with D hard to call. The CDR3 totals 15 residues. Trimming shortened V by 0 bases and J by 1 base, and 10 bases separated the two germline ends. The germline V gene has CDR1 SGDLS and CDR2 YYNGEE. For the CDR3, the DNA is TGTGCCAGCAGCGTAGAGGGAGGACGGAACACTGAAGCTTTCTTT. This gives the protein CASSVEGGRNTEAFF.

The chain links TRBV5-6 to TRBJ2-7, with 7 bases aligning to TRBD1. Germline values: CDR1 SGHDT, CDR2 YYEEEE. The CDR3 extends over 14 amino acids. After removal of 4 bases from V and 0 bases from J, the junction contained 4 bases not matched to a gene. CDR3 DNA sequence: TGTGCCAGCAGCCCGACAGGGCGCTCCTACGAGCAGTACGTC. Translation: CASSPTGRSYEQYV.

The chain uses TRBV5-1 and TRBJ1-1; the D gene is possibly TRBD1 (6 bases). Deletions cut 3 bases from V and 1 base from J, with 13 bases between. This CDR3 contains 15 residues. Per the germline V gene, CDR1 is SGHRS and CDR2 is YFSETQ. DNA of the CDR3: TGCGCCAGCAGCTCCCTACAGGGTGCGAACACTGAAGCTTTCTTT. Translation: CASSSLQGANTEAFF.

There are many counts of this clone. J is TRBJ2-1 and V is TRBV20-1; D is ambiguous. V was trimmed by 3 bases and J by 8 bases, leaving 5 bases between them. The CDR3 sequence is 10 residues long. Germline V gene data show CDR1 as DFQATT and CDR2 as SNEGSKA (reference sequence). This CDR3 reads CSASGDEQFF. DNA of the CDR3: TGCAGTGCTAGTGGAGATGAGCAGTTCTTC.

The chain links TRBV15 to TRBJ2-5, with D unresolved. V shed 5 bases and J shed 3 bases, with 19 bases lying between them. The CDR3 spans 16 residues. Germline CDR1 LNHNV, CDR2 YYDKDF (reference sequence). The CDR3 loop is CATSRSTGLGEETQYF. Written as DNA, the CDR3 is TGTGCCACCAGCCGGTCCACCGGTCTAGGTGAAGAGACCCAGTACTTC.

The chain carries TRBV30 and TRBJ1-5, with 9 bases matching TRBD1. The CDR3 has 14 residues. Germline V gene sequence: CDR1 GTSNPN, CDR2 SVGIG (reference sequence). The junction had 5 bases not matched to a gene; V was cut back by 3 bases and J by 5 bases. CDR3 bases: TGTGCCTGGAGCGGGGACAGGGTACATCAGCCCCAGCATTTT. Translation gives CAWSGDRVHQPQHF.